This T cell receptor beta chain was captured in a study of cytomegalovirus exposure and HLA in healthy donors. Study information: The 120 validation repertoires, a later analysis reported, used the same platform as the roughly 700 repertoires from the first cohort.

General observations from the study: Most observed TCR sequences were rare, whereas some public TCRs were detected in many donors. Researchers counted roughly 160 TCR beta chains as cytomegalovirus-associated. The classifier was said to identify cytomegalovirus status with high specificity and sensitivity.

Produced via immunoSEQ multiplex PCR; TCRdb's table is partial and in-frame only. The sample holds 95,000 to 120,000 clones, approximately 94% seen once. A word on this clone: The antigen is undetermined.

Germline assignment: CDR1 SGHVS and CDR2 FNYEAQ. Trimming took 0 bases from V and 0 from J, leaving 15 bases between them. The CDR3 runs 18 residues. J is TRBJ2-1 and V is TRBV7-6; D is ambiguous. The sequence was collected from a woman aged 18-35 years in good health and CMV-seronegative. The sample comprised PBMCs. CDR3 DNA sequence: TGTGCCAGCAGCTTAGCGTCTGGGCTTCCCGGCTCCTACAATGAGCAGTTCTTC. Protein sequence: CASSLASGLPGSYNEQFF.